The 22 T cell receptor beta chains reported below all come from one sample, sequenced in a study of blood T cell repertoires in COVID-19. Measured with immunoSEQ multiplex PCR; TCRdb has only the in-frame clones, and not every one. The sample lists 150,000 or so clones, around 79% occurring once. The sample was peripheral blood. The receptors shown here come from a woman between 70 and 85 years old with COVID-19, enrolled during active disease.

The chain is built from TRBV4-1 and TRBJ2-7; tentatively, D is TRBD2 (5 bases). V was cut by 0 bases and J by 4 bases, with 7 bases left in between. This CDR3 is built from 13 residues. Germline V CDR1 and CDR2: MGHRA, YSYEKL. The DNA for the CDR3 is TGCGCCAGCAGCCAAGATCGAGGGTACGAGCAGTACTTC. It translates to CASSQDRGYEQYF.

This clone was counted between two and nine times. V is TRBV1 and J is TRBJ1-6. TRBV1 is termed a pseudogene. This CDR3 comprises 14 residues. CDR3 region: CTSSQDRENSPLHF. The CDR3 nucleotides read TGCACCAGCAGCCAAGATCGGGAAAATTCACCCCTCCACTTT.

The V and J genes are TRBV9 and TRBJ1-2; tentatively, D is TRBD1 (5 bases). Looked up from germline, CDR1 is SGDLS and CDR2 is YYNGEE. Trimming left V 0 bases short and J 0 bases short, with 12 bases between. This CDR3 is built from 16 residues. The CDR3 DNA follows: TGTGCCAGCAGCGTAGCTCCGGGGGTTTCTAACTATGGCTACACCTTC. This translates into CASSVAPGVSNYGYTF.

This clone was detected only once. The V call is TRBV18, the J call TRBJ1-2; no definite D call. This CDR3 is built from 13 residues. Trimming left V 6 bases short and J 2 bases short, with 10 bases between. Looked up from germline, CDR1 is KGHSH and CDR2 is LQKENI. The CDR3 sequence: CASSPSQNYGYTF. The DNA of the CDR3 is TGTGCCAGCTCCCCTTCCCAGAACTATGGCTACACCTTC. Using reference TRBV18 and TRBJ1-2 for the parts outside the CDR3, the full variable domain is NAGVMQNPRHLVRRRGQEARLRCSPMKGHSHVYWYRQLPEEGLKFMVYLQKENIIDESGMPKERFSAEFPKEGPSILRIQQVVRGDSAAYFCASSPSQNYGYTFGSGTRLTVV.

This chain links TRBV5-4 with TRBJ1-1, with 7 bases matching TRBD1. This CDR3 is 14 amino acids long. Germline V gene lookup returns CDR1 SGHNT and CDR2 YYREEE (reference sequence). V lost 8 bases and J lost 6; bases outside the gene matches: 13. The CDR3 bases are TGTGCCAGTCACGAGGGGGCCGTCCGACCTGAAGCTTTCTTT. Translating it yields CASHEGAVRPEAFF.

V usage is TRBV3-1 (or the pseudogene TRBV3-2) and J usage is TRBJ2-7, with no clear D. The V end lost 3 bases, the J end lost 7 bases, and 19 bases lay between the germline ends. The CDR3 sequence is 15 residues long. CDR1 is LGHDT and CDR2 is YNNKEL in the germline V gene (reference sequence). CDR3 sequence reads: CASSQGKTPNLEQYF. Written as DNA, the CDR3 is TGTGCCAGCAGCCAGGGCAAGACACCCAACCTTGAGCAGTACTTC.

The chain couples TRBV4-1 to TRBJ2-1; 14 bases map to TRBD2. V was pared by 7 bases and J by 12 bases, with 14 bases of the junction left unmatched. Germline lookup yields CDR1 MGHRA and CDR2 YSYEKL. The CDR3 consists of 16 residues. CDR3 amino acids: CASIAAPGLAGEGQFF. In DNA, the CDR3 is TGCGCCAGCATCGCGGCACCGGGACTAGCGGGGGAGGGGCAGTTCTTC.

The rearrangement links TRBV19 to TRBJ1-2; TRBD1 matches at 7 bases. From germline, CDR1 is LNHDA and CDR2 SQIVND (reference sequence). The CDR3 loop spans 11 amino acids. With V trimmed by 7 bases and J by 7 bases, 3 bases remained unmatched. The CDR3 DNA is TGTGCCAGTACCTCAGGGGGTGGCTACACCTTC. Encoded protein: CASTSGGGYTF.

This sequence joins TRBV19 and TRBJ1-2, with TRBD1 identical over 8 bases. V trimming: 6 bases; J trimming: 2 bases; junction bases outside the gene matches: 5. The length of the CDR3 is 14 residues. The germline CDR1 and CDR2 sequences are LNHDA and SQIVND (reference sequence). The CDR3 region is CASRPGQGNYGYTF. CDR3 nucleotide sequence: TGTGCCAGTAGGCCCGGACAGGGAAACTATGGCTACACCTTC.

The chain couples TRBV3-1 (or the pseudogene TRBV3-2) to TRBJ2-5; 10 bases align to TRBD2. Germline V gene sequence: CDR1 LGHDT, CDR2 YNNKEL (reference sequence). Trimming cost V 4 bases and J 4 bases; bases outside gene matches: 6. This CDR3 comprises 15 residues. The CDR3 sequence: CASSPSASGGETQYF. DNA for the CDR3: TGTGCCAGCAGCCCCTCGGCTAGCGGGGGAGAGACCCAGTACTTC.

For the CDR3, the DNA is TGTGCCAGCGGAGGGAGGGCTAATGAAAAACTGTTTTTT. Translation gives CASGGRANEKLFF. V usage is TRBV28 and J usage is TRBJ1-4; no definite D call. Looked up from germline, CDR1 is MDHEN and CDR2 is SYDVKM. The CDR3 has 13 amino acids. V lost 8 bases to trimming and J lost 3 bases, with 10 bases between them. The full variable domain, rest sourced from reference TRBV28 and TRBJ1-4, is DVKVTQSSRYLVKRTGEKVFLECVQDMDHENMFWYRQDPGLGLRLIYFSYDVKMKEKGDIPEGYSVSREKKERFSLILESASTNQTSMYLCASGGRANEKLFFGSGTQLSVL.

V usage is TRBV4-2 and J usage is TRBJ1-1; D uncertain. This CDR3 has 13 residues. V lost 3 bases to trimming and J lost 1 base, with 6 bases between them. Germline V gene data show CDR1 as LGHNA and CDR2 as YNFKEQ. CDR3 in amino acids: CASSQGRNTEAFF. In nucleotides, the CDR3 is TGTGCCAGCAGCCAGGGGAGGAACACTGAAGCTTTCTTT.

The sample holds a few counts of this clone. The J gene is TRBJ2-7, the V gene TRBV6-6, with TRBD2 matching over 10 bases. The CDR3 is made up of 14 amino acids. CDR1 and CDR2 from the germline V gene are MNHNY and SVGAGI (reference sequence). J gave up 2 bases and V 2 bases, and 0 bases lay outside the gene matches. The CDR3 sequence is CASSYLAGAYEQYF. CDR3 DNA: TGTGCCAGCAGTTACCTAGCGGGGGCCTACGAGCAGTACTTC.

V is TRBV9 and J is TRBJ1-6, with 7 nucleotides matching TRBD1. With 0 bases clipped from V and 9 bases from J, the junction kept 9 bases outside the gene matches. The CDR3 contains 16 residues. The germline V gene encodes CDR1 SGDLS and CDR2 YYNGEE. The CDR3 nucleotides are TGTGCCAGCAGCGTAGAGGTAGGGGGCATGTTTTCACCCCTCCACTTT. Its protein product is CASSVEVGGMFSPLHF.

V and J are TRBV2 and TRBJ1-3, with a weak D call TRBD1 (5 bases). The V and J ends lost 6 bases and 0 bases respectively, with 12 bases between them. The CDR3 consists of 15 residues. Looked up from germline, CDR1 is SNHLY and CDR2 is FYNNEI. Here the CDR3 reads CASSKTASSGNTIYF. For the CDR3, the DNA is TGTGCCAGCAGCAAGACAGCATCCTCTGGAAACACCATATATTTT.

The genes are TRBV11-3 and TRBJ2-1; 11 bases fit TRBD2. V lost 5 bases to trimming and J lost 4 bases; unmatched junction nucleotides: 4. Germline V gives CDR1 SGHNT, CDR2 YENEEA. The CDR3 covers 15 residues. CDR3 DNA sequence: TGTGCCAGCAGCATGGGGACTAGCGGTTACAATGAGCAGTTCTTC. As protein: CASSMGTSGYNEQFF. Full variable domain (rest looked up from reference TRBV11-3 and TRBJ2-1): EAGVVQSPRYKIIEKKQPVAFWCNPISGHNTLYWYLQNLGQGPELLIRYENEEAVDDSQLPKDRFSAERLKGVDSTLKIQPAELGDSAVYLCASSMGTSGYNEQFFGPGTRLTVL.

The chain links TRBV9 to TRBJ2-3; 8 bases match TRBD2. V shed 0 bases, J shed 2 bases, and the junction held 2 bases outside the gene matches. This CDR3 has 15 residues. The germline V gene encodes CDR1 SGDLS and CDR2 YYNGEE. Here the CDR3 reads CASSVGGGNTDTQYF. The CDR3 DNA is TGTGCCAGCAGCGTAGGCGGGGGGAACACAGATACGCAGTATTTT.

V is TRBV10-3 and J is TRBJ2-7, with D possibly TRBD1 on 6 matching bases. The CDR3 loop spans 14 amino acids. Trimming removed 4 bases from V and 5 bases from J, with 15 bases in between. Germline-derived CDR1 and CDR2 are ENHRY and SYGVKD. The CDR3 reads CAISVSWGQNEQYF. In DNA, the CDR3 is TGTGCCATCAGTGTAAGTTGGGGGCAGAACGAGCAGTACTTC.

The chain carries TRBV27 and TRBJ2-1; 7 bases are shared with TRBD1. Germline V gene data show CDR1 as MNHEY and CDR2 as SMNVEV (reference sequence). Trimming cost V 5 bases and J 0 bases; bases outside gene matches: 13. This CDR3 has 18 amino acids. CDR3 sequence reads: CASSPYRDSKSSYNEQFF. In nucleotides, the CDR3 is TGTGCCAGCAGTCCATACCGGGACAGCAAGAGCTCCTACAATGAGCAGTTCTTC.

This clone was observed a single time. This rearrangement joins TRBV5-1 to TRBJ2-7; D perhaps matches TRBD1 (5 bases). From germline, CDR1 is SGHRS and CDR2 YFSETQ. The CDR3 runs 13 residues. V lost 4 bases, J lost 2 bases, and 10 bases lay in between. The DNA for the CDR3 is TGCGCCAGCAGCCCGACAGTCCCCTACGAGCAGTACTTC. This translates into CASSPTVPYEQYF.

The V gene is TRBV7-2, the J gene TRBJ1-1; maybe TRBD1 (5 bases). CDR3 length: 13 amino acids. V was shortened by 10 bases and J by 0 bases, with 12 bases between the two germline ends. The germline V gene has CDR1 SGHTA and CDR2 FQGNSA. CDR3 loop: CAIAGYMNTEAFF. The CDR3 DNA reads TGTGCCATAGCAGGGTACATGAACACTGAAGCTTTCTTT.

The chain carries TRBV6-2 or TRBV6-3 and TRBJ1-4; D remains ambiguous. In germline, CDR1 is MNHEY, CDR2 SVGEGT. There are 16 residues in the CDR3. The V end was cut by 0 bases, the J end by 6 bases, with 14 bases between. CDR3 loop: CASSYSVAPGDEKLFF. CDR3 coding DNA: TGTGCCAGCAGTTACTCGGTGGCTCCCGGAGATGAAAAACTGTTTTTT.